This T cell receptor (beta chain) was observed in a study of shared clonotypes between healthy human individuals (dated by TCRdb to 2020 to 2022). General notes on the study: Two women and a few men aged 18 to 49 years were included in the cohort. To estimate repertoire size and how much clonotypes are shared between individuals, the study performed deep sequencing of blood TCR repertoires from five healthy adults. To increase sequencing depth and limit assay-specific biases, different laboratories used diverse techniques to prepare libraries and sequence TCR repertoires. Each donor's leukapheresis produced roughly between about 0.9 and 9.5 billion PBMCs. The research as a whole found: Pairwise subsampling indicated that sequencing depth was expected to affect the degree of clonotype sharing among donors. The genetic and exposure-history diversity represented was limited by the small number of donors. Sampling was restricted to blood, and TCR repertoires in tissue are likely to differ from TCR repertoires in blood.

The donors were healthy, HIV-negative adults with no recently reported acute infections or vaccinations. All donors were Caucasian adults living in Nashville, Tennessee, USA. For unsorted samples, 100 million or so PBMCs were counted, and genomic DNA was extracted using the QIAamp DNA Blood Mini kit. Blood was collected by leukapheresis, and PBMCs were isolated by Ficoll-Histopaque density gradient centrifugation and then cryopreserved in liquid nitrogen vapor phase. Concerning this clone itself: No antigen is known for it. The sample holds no much larger clone one base away, and base qualities are not on file.

Using the deep immunoSEQ assay, TCR CDR3 regions were amplified from genomic DNA by multiplex PCR. For each cell subset, the extracted genomic DNA was distributed evenly across all wells of several immunoSEQ 96-well plates, and each plate served as one replicate. For unsorted PBMC, approximately 300 ng of genomic DNA, equivalent to approximately 30,000 T cell genomes, went into each replicate PCR. Ten immunoSEQ deep assay plates were used to sequence the unsorted PBMC genomic DNA. Purified libraries were measured with a Qubit 3.0 fluorometer, size-checked on a Bioanalyzer 2100, and measured again with the KAPA Library Quantification kit. Every immunoSEQ 96-well plate was sequenced on a dedicated single-read 150-cycle Illumina NextSeq 550 flow cell. In the source study's methods: Because only junctional sequences without quality scores were contained in the immunoSEQ output, filtering matching that applied to full-length reads could not be performed. To assign V/J genes and CDR3, sequences were annotated using PyIR, a Python wrapper for IgBLAST v1.9, with IMGT germline references. Any read was removed if the V/J assignment was weak (E-value above 1e-6), the CDR3 was missing, or the read contained stop codons, out-of-frame junctions, or ambiguous translated residues. V3J clonotypes were defined as sequences sharing an identical inferred V gene, J gene, and CDR3 amino acid sequence. Percentage overlap between repertoires was calculated by dividing the number of shared unique clonotypes by the size of the smaller repertoire. Repertoire richness was assessed with RTK rarefaction, the Chao1 estimator, and Recon v2.1 estimates of unobserved clonotypes. The clones in this table, taken by TCRdb from immuneACCESS, are in-frame only. Not every clone is retained; where verified, under half of the shortfall comes from an unresolved V gene, and the cause of the rest is unknown. Clonal size and the V and J genes are those of that table, whereas D and trimming came from the DNA. The sample has hundreds of thousands of clones on record, around 78% of them singletons. The biggest ten clones account for about 12% of the sample.

CDR1 and CDR2 are read off the germline V gene (reference sequence) as SGHNT and YYREEE. Trimming takes 2 bases from V and 4 bases from J, and the germline ends sit 12 bases apart. The CDR3, cysteine through phenylalanine, is 15 amino acids long. This entry keeps only the CDR3 DNA: 45 bases, framed from base 1. The sequencing input was PBMCs. The chain joins TRBV5-4 to TRBJ2-2, and perhaps TRBD2 as D gene, on 6 matching bases. The origin of this receptor is a woman aged 40 to 50 in good health. Some clones in this sample may be carry-over from other donors' samples. CDR3 region: CASSFGGRSTGELFF. The sequenced DNA: TGTGCCAGCAGCTTCGGTGGGAGGAGCACCGGGGAGCTGTTTTTT.